This is a list of T cell receptor beta chains from one sample in a study of CD8+ T cells in alopecia areata. Measured with immunoSEQ multiplex PCR; TCRdb has only the in-frame clones, and not every one. The sample has 120,000 or so clones; approximately 59% are singletons. Here the sequenced sample was CD8+ T cells sorted from blood, taken at week 4, from a patient treated with tofacitinib. Receptor source: a human donor with alopecia areata. Both conserved end residues are part of each CDR3. D genes are given only for firm matches. Size values are once, few and many counts, or a class for expanded clones, and some rows have none.

13	.	TRBJ1-5	.	TRBV30	CAWSVALNQPQHF	TGTGCCTGGAGTGTGGCACTCAATCAGCCCCAGCATTTT
17	.	TRBJ2-6	.	TRBV30	CAWSTGLIESGANVLTF	TGTGCCTGGAGTACGGGACTGATCGAATCTGGGGCCAACGTCCTGACTTTC
16	.	TRBJ2-5	.	TRBV2	CASSESGSLSQETQYF	TGTGCCAGCAGTGAGTCGGGCAGCCTAAGCCAAGAGACCCAGTACTTC
16	.	TRBJ2-7	few	TRBV4-3	CASSQDFSHGTYEQYF	TGCGCCAGCAGCCAAGACTTCTCCCACGGAACCTACGAGCAGTACTTC
13	.	TRBJ2-7	.	TRBV29-1	CSVGRGISYEQYF	TGCAGCGTTGGACGGGGGATCTCCTACGAGCAGTACTTC
14	.	TRBJ1-2	.	TRBV28	CASSSGVINYGYTF	TGTGCCAGCAGTTCCGGGGTTATTAACTATGGCTACACCTTC
14	.	TRBJ1-1	.	TRBV15	CATSSRSQGTEAFF	TGTGCCACCAGCAGTCGCTCCCAGGGGACTGAAGCTTTCTTT
10	.	TRBJ1-2	few	TRBV20-1	CSAEGSGYTF	TGCAGTGCGGAAGGGTCCGGCTACACCTTC
16	TRBD1	TRBJ1-4	.	TRBV7-2	CASSPQLTGDKEKLFF	TGTGCCAGCAGCCCCCAATTGACAGGGGATAAGGAAAAACTGTTTTTT
16	.	TRBJ2-1	.	TRBV6-1	CASSAGPNPSYNEQFF	TGTGCCAGCAGTGCGGGACCTAACCCCTCCTACAATGAGCAGTTCTTC
11	.	TRBJ2-1	.	TRBV2	CARGVLNEQFF	TGTGCCAGAGGGGTCCTTAATGAGCAGTTCTTC
14	TRBD1	TRBJ1-4	few	TRBV9	CASSPTGAGEKLFF	TGTGCCAGCAGCCCGACAGGGGCGGGTGAAAAACTGTTTTTT
14	TRBD1	TRBJ1-1	.	TRBV30	CAWSSTGGYTEAFF	TGTGCCTGGAGTTCCACAGGGGGGTACACTGAAGCTTTCTTT
12	TRBD1	TRBJ1-2	.	TRBV30	CAWSEQGSGYTF	TGTGCCTGGAGTGAACAGGGGAGCGGCTACACCTTC
15	.	TRBJ2-1	.	TRBV30	CAWSAGTPTYNEQFF	TGTGCCTGGAGTGCCGGGACACCAACCTACAATGAGCAGTTCTTC
14	.	TRBJ2-3	.	TRBV21-1	CASSPNEAWDTQYF	TGTGCCAGCAGCCCGAACGAGGCCTGGGATACGCAGTATTTT
16	.	TRBJ2-4	.	TRBV15	CATSRDEESPVGIQYF	TGTGCCACCAGCAGAGATGAAGAGTCCCCTGTGGGCATTCAGTACTTC
13	.	TRBJ1-1	few	TRBV6-5	CASSPDSNTEAFF	TGTGCCAGCAGTCCAGACTCCAACACTGAAGCTTTCTTT
13	.	TRBJ2-4	.	TRBV30	CAWRRGGENIQYF	TGTGCCTGGAGACGTGGGGGCGAAAACATTCAGTACTTC
14	.	TRBJ1-2	.	TRBV7-2	CASSPALTNYGYTF	TGTGCCAGCAGCCCCGCCCTGACTAACTATGGCTACACCTTC
13	.	TRBJ2-2	.	TRBV7-3	CASSSPGYGELFF	TGTGCCAGCAGTTCCCCAGGGTACGGGGAGCTGTTTTTT
14	.	TRBJ1-5	.	TRBV25-1	CASSGQGFDQPQHF	TGTGCCAGCAGTGGTCAGGGGTTTGATCAGCCCCAGCATTTT
15	.	TRBJ2-1	.	TRBV11-2	CASSPAAGQGYEQFF	TGTGCCAGCAGCCCGGCGGCGGGGCAGGGCTATGAGCAGTTCTTC
16	.	TRBJ2-7	.	TRBV29-1	CSVGDPQVYVGDEQYF	TGCAGCGTGGGGGACCCACAGGTCTACGTAGGGGACGAGCAGTACTTC
17	TRBD1	TRBJ2-1	few	TRBV2	CASSDPGGQGTYNEQFF	TGTGCCAGCAGCGACCCGGGGGGACAGGGGACCTACAATGAGCAGTTCTTC
12	.	TRBJ2-5	.	TRBV11-2	CASSLDPETQYF	TGTGCCAGCAGCTTAGATCCAGAGACCCAGTACTTC
12	.	TRBJ1-3	.	TRBV29-1	CSVEGTGNTIYF	TGCAGCGTTGAAGGAACCGGAAACACCATATATTTT
14	TRBD1	TRBJ2-5	.	TRBV30	CAWTGTGGPETQYF	TGTGCCTGGACCGGCACAGGGGGCCCAGAGACCCAGTACTTC
14	TRBD2	TRBJ2-7	.	TRBV29-1	CSVEEPSGAAEQYF	TGCAGCGTTGAAGAGCCTAGCGGGGCGGCTGAGCAGTACTTC
16	.	TRBJ1-6	.	TRBV7-2	CASSPRGNRRHSPLHF	TGTGCCAGCAGCCCGAGGGGGAACAGAAGGCATTCACCCCTCCACTTT
15	.	TRBJ2-1	.	TRBV10-3	CAISESGGHYNEQFF	TGTGCCATCAGTGAGTCGGGGGGGCACTACAATGAGCAGTTCTTC
14	.	TRBJ2-2	few	TRBV5-1	CATHDRPATGELFF	TGCGCCACCCATGACCGTCCGGCCACCGGGGAGCTGTTTTTT
12	.	TRBJ2-3	.	TRBV28	CASSSTGDTQYF	TGTGCCAGCAGTTCCACTGGAGATACGCAGTATTTT
16	TRBD1	TRBJ2-3	.	TRBV6-5	CASSYSTTGGGDTQYF	TGTGCCAGCAGTTACTCGACGACAGGGGGCGGGGATACGCAGTATTTT
13	.	TRBJ1-1	.	TRBV30	CAWSVGGDNEAFF	TGTGCCTGGAGTGTAGGGGGGGACAACGAAGCTTTCTTT